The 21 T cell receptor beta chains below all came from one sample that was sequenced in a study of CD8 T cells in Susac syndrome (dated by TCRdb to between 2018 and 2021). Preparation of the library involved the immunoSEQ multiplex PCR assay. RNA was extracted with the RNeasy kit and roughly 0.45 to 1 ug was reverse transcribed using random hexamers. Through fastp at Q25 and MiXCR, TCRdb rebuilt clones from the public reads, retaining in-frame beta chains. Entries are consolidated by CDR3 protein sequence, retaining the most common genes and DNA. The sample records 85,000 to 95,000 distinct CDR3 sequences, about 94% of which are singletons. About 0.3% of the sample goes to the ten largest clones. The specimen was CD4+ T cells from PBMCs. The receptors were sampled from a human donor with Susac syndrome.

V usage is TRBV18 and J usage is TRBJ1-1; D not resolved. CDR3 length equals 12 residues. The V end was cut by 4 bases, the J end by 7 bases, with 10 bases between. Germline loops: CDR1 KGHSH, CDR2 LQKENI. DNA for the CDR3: TGTGCCAGCTCACTTATGGGTGGTGAAGCTTTCTTT. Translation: CASSLMGGEAFF.

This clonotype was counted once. The CDR3 DNA reads TGTGCCAGCAGTTTATCTACAGTACCCCTTTTAGGGAACATTCAGTACTTC. Protein: CASSLSTVPLLGNIQYF. The V call is TRBV27, the J call TRBJ2-4, with D hard to call. The V end lost 0 bases, the J end lost 7 bases, and 19 bases lay between the germline ends. From germline, CDR1 is MNHEY and CDR2 SMNVEV (reference sequence). CDR3 length: 17 residues.

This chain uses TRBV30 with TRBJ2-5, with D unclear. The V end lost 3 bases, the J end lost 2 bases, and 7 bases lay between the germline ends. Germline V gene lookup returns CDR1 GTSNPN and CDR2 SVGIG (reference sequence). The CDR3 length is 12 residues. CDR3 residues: CAWRQAQETQYF. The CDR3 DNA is TGTGCCTGGAGGCAGGCACAAGAGACCCAGTACTTC.

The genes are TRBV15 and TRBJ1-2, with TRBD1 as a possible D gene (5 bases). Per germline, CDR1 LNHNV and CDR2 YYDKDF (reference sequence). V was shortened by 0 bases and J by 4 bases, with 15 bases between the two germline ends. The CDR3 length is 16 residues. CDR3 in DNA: TGTGCCACCAGCAGAGATGGGACGGACCCCAGCTATGGCTACACCTTC. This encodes CATSRDGTDPSYGYTF.

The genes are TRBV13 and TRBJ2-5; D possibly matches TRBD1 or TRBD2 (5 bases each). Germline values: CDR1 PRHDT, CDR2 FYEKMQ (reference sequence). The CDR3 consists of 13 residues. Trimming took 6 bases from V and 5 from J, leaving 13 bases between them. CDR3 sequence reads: CASSLGPKETQYF. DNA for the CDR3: TGTGCCAGCAGTTTGGGACCCAAGGAGACCCAGTACTTC.

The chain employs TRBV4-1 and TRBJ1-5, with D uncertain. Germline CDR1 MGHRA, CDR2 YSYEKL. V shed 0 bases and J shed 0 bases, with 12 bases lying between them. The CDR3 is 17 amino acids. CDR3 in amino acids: CASSQDGNFYSNQPQHF. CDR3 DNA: TGCGCCAGCAGCCAAGACGGGAATTTCTATAGCAATCAGCCCCAGCATTTT.

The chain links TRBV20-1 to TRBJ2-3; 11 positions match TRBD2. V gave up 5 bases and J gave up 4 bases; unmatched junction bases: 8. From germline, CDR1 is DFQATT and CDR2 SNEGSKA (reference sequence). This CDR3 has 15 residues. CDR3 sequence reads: CSAGSGGASADTQYF. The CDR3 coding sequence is TGCAGTGCTGGTAGCGGGGGGGCCTCGGCAGATACGCAGTATTTT.

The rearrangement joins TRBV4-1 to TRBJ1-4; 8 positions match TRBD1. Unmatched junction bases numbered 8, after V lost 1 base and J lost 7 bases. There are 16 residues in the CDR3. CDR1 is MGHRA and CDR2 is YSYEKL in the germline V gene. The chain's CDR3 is CASSQGPGQGPEKLFF. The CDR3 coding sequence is TGCGCCAGCAGCCAAGGACCTGGACAGGGCCCTGAAAAACTGTTTTTT.

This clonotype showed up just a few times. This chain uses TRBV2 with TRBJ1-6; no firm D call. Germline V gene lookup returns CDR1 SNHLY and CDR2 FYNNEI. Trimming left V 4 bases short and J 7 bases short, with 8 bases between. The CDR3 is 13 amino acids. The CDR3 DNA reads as TGTGCCAGCAGTGCCAGGCTAAATTCACCCCTCCACTTT. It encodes CASSARLNSPLHF.

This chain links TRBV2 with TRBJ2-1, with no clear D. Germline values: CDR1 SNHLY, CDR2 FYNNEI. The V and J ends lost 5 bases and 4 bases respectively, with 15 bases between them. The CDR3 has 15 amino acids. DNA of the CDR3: TGTGCCAGCAGTAGAAGTGCCGCCCTTTACAATGAGCAGTTCTTC. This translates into CASSRSAALYNEQFF.

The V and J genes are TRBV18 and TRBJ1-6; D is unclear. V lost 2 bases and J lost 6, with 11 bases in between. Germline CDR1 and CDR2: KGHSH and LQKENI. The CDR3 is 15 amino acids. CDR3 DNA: TGTGCCAGCTCACCAGGGAACTTCGGTAATTCACCCCTCCACTTT. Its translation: CASSPGNFGNSPLHF.

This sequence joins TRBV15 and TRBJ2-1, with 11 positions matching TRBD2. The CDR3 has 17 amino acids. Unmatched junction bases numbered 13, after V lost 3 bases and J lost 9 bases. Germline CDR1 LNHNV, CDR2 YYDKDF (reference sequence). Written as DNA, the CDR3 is TGTGCCACCAGCAGTTCCTATAGCGGGGGGGCCCCCGGTGAGCAGTTCTTC. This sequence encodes CATSSSYSGGAPGEQFF.

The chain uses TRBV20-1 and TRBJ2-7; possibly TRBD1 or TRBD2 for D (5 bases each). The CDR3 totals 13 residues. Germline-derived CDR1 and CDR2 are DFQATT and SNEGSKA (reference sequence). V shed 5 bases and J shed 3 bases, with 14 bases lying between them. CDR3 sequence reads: CSAARDQGYEQYF. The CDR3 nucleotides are TGCAGTGCTGCCCGGGACCAGGGCTACGAGCAGTACTTC.

The CDR3 DNA reads TGCAGTGCTAGAGACCCCGACGGACAGGGGTACAATCAGCCCCAGCATTTT. Its translation is CSARDPDGQGYNQPQHF. V and J are TRBV20-1 and TRBJ1-5; TRBD1 agrees at 9 bases. The CDR3 contains 17 residues. From germline, CDR1 is DFQATT and CDR2 SNEGSKA (reference sequence). Trimming at V came to 0 bases and at J to 3 bases, leaving 9 bases not matched to a gene.

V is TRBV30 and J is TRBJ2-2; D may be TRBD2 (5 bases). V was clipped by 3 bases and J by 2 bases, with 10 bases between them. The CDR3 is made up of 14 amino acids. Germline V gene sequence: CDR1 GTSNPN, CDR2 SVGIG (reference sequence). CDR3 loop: CAWRGSSNTGELFF. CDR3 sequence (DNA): TGTGCCTGGAGAGGATCTAGCAACACCGGGGAGCTGTTTTTT.

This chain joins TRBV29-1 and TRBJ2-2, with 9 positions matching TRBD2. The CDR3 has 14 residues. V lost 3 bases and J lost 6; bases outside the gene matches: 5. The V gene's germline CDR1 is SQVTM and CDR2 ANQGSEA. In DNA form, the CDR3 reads TGCAGCGTTGAGGCTAGCGGGGTCCCCGGGGAGCTGTTTTTT. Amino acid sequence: CSVEASGVPGELFF.

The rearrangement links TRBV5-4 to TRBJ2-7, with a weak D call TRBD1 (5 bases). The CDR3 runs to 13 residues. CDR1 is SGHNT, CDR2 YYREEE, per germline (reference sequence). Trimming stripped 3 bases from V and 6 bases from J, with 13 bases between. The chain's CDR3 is CASSWGYSREQYF. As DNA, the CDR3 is TGTGCCAGCAGCTGGGGCTACAGTCGCGAGCAGTACTTC. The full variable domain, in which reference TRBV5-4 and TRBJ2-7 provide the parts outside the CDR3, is ETGVTQSPTHLIKTRGQQVTLRCSSQSGHNTVSWYQQALGQGPQFIFQYYREEENGRGNFPPRFSGLQFPNYSSELNVNALELDDSALYLCASSWGYSREQYFGPGTRLTVT.

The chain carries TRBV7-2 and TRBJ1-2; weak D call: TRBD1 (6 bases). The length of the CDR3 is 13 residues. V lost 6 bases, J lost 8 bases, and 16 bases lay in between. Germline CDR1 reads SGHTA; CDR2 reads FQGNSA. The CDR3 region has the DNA TGTGCCAGCAGATCCGGACAGAGTGAAGGCTACACCTTC. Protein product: CASRSGQSEGYTF.

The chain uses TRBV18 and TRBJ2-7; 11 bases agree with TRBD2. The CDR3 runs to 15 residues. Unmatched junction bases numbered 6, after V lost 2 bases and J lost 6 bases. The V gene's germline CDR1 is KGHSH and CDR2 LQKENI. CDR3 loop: CASSPIPSGGSEQYF. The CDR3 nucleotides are TGTGCCAGCTCACCAATACCTAGCGGGGGGAGCGAGCAGTACTTC.

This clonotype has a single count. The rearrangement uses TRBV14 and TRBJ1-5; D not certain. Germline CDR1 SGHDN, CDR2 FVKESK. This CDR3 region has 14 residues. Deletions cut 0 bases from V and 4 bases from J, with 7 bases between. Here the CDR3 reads CASSQDKGNQPQHF. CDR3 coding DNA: TGTGCCAGCAGCCAAGATAAGGGAAATCAGCCCCAGCATTTT. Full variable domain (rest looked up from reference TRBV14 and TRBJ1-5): EAGVTQFPSHSVIEKGQTVTLRCDPISGHDNLYWYRRVMGKEIKFLLHFVKESKQDESGMPNNRFLAERTGGTYSTLKVQPAELEDSGVYFCASSQDKGNQPQHFGDGTRLSIL.

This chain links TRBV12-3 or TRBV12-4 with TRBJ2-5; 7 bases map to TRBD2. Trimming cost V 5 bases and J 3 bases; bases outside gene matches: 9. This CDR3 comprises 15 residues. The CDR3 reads CASSARESGKETQYF. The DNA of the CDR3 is TGTGCCAGCAGTGCCCGGGAAAGCGGGAAAGAGACCCAGTACTTC.